This is a list of T cell receptor beta chains from one sample in a study of blood T cell repertoires in COVID-19. TCRdb's copy holds only in-frame clones and misses some; the assay was immunoSEQ multiplex PCR. Of about 260,000 clones listed, around 80% are singletons. What was sequenced was PBMCs or T cells enriched from blood (not recorded which). The receptors here all came from a young man with acute COVID-19. The CDR3 runs from the conserved cysteine through the conserved F or W. A D gene is named only where the DNA matches it firmly. Expanded clones get a size class; other rows say once, few or many, or leave the size out.

V gene	clone size	J gene	D gene	CDR3 protein	CDR3 DNA
TRBV10-3	-	TRBJ2-5	-	CAISEADLGETQYF	TGTGCCATCAGTGAGGCGGACTTGGGGGAGACCCAGTACTTC
TRBV11-3	-	TRBJ2-1	TRBD2	CASSFHLGAGGIYEQFF	TGTGCCAGCAGCTTCCACTTAGGGGCGGGAGGGATCTATGAGCAGTTCTTC
TRBV15	once	TRBJ2-1	-	CATSRDFPRAQFYNEQFF	TGTGCCACCAGCAGAGATTTTCCGCGGGCTCAATTCTACAATGAGCAGTTCTTC
TRBV5-4	-	TRBJ1-3	-	CASSRDRSPGNTIYF	TGTGCCAGCAGCCGCGACAGATCGCCTGGAAACACCATATATTTT
TRBV20-1	few	TRBJ1-2	-	CSALSGDGYTF	TGCAGTGCTCTGAGCGGAGATGGCTACACCTTC
TRBV27	-	TRBJ1-1	-	CASSFGGSEAFF	TGTGCCAGCAGTTTTGGTGGCTCTGAAGCTTTCTTT
TRBV5-1	-	TRBJ2-3	TRBD2	CASKVTGDYTDTQYF	TGCGCCAGCAAGGTCACGGGGGACTACACAGATACGCAGTATTTT
TRBV14	-	TRBJ2-1	-	CASSRSGTGSYNEQFF	TGTGCCAGCAGCCGATCCGGGACTGGCTCCTACAATGAGCAGTTCTTC
TRBV6-4	-	TRBJ2-1	-	CASSEGREAYNEQFF	TGTGCCAGCAGTGAAGGAAGGGAGGCCTACAATGAGCAGTTCTTC
TRBV27	-	TRBJ2-1	TRBD2	CASSFWREGEQFF	TGTGCCAGCAGTTTTTGGAGGGAGGGTGAGCAGTTCTTC
TRBV30	-	TRBJ1-2	-	CAWRAGNYGYTF	TGTGCCTGGAGGGCAGGAAACTATGGCTACACCTTC
TRBV6-5	-	TRBJ2-5	-	CASSYSGLRETQYF	TGTGCCAGCAGTTACTCGGGGCTAAGAGAGACCCAGTACTTC
TRBV6-5	-	TRBJ1-2	TRBD1	CASNKDRGIYGYTF	TGTGCCAGCAACAAGGACAGGGGGATTTATGGCTACACCTTC
TRBV5-4	-	TRBJ1-3	-	CASSLVGGRGNTIYF	TGTGCCAGCAGCTTGGTCGGAGGGCGGGGAAACACCATATATTTT
TRBV4-1	-	TRBJ1-4	-	CASFPGGEEKLFF	TGCGCCAGCTTCCCGGGGGGCGAGGAAAAACTGTTTTTT
TRBV12-3/TRBV12-4	-	TRBJ1-1	-	CASSPGPDYEAFF	TGTGCCAGCAGTCCTGGGCCCGATTATGAAGCTTTCTTT
TRBV28	-	TRBJ1-5	-	CASSLATGISNQPQHF	TGTGCCAGCAGTTTAGCGACAGGAATTTCCAATCAGCCCCAGCATTTT
TRBV19	-	TRBJ2-2	-	CASSSPGVAGELFF	TGTGCCAGTAGTTCGCCGGGAGTGGCTGGGGAGCTGTTTTTT
TRBV24-1	-	TRBJ2-1	TRBD1	CATKQGAAYNEQFF	TGTGCCACCAAACAGGGGGCGGCCTACAATGAGCAGTTCTTC
TRBV12-3/TRBV12-4	-	TRBJ1-1	-	CASRDTSRTEAFF	TGTGCCAGCAGGGACACCTCTAGGACTGAAGCTTTCTTT
TRBV9	-	TRBJ2-1	TRBD2	CASSVGRGGYNEQFF	TGTGCCAGCAGCGTAGGTCGCGGGGGTTACAATGAGCAGTTCTTC
TRBV24-1	-	TRBJ2-2	-	CATSDLAPGELFF	TGTGCCACCAGTGATTTAGCTCCCGGGGAGCTGTTTTTT
TRBV18	-	TRBJ1-2	-	CASSPRHTEPTSTF	TGTGCCAGCTCACCACGACATACAGAGCCAACAAGTACCTTC
TRBV2	-	TRBJ1-5	-	CASSTGQINQPQHF	TGTGCCAGCAGTACGGGACAAATCAATCAGCCCCAGCATTTT